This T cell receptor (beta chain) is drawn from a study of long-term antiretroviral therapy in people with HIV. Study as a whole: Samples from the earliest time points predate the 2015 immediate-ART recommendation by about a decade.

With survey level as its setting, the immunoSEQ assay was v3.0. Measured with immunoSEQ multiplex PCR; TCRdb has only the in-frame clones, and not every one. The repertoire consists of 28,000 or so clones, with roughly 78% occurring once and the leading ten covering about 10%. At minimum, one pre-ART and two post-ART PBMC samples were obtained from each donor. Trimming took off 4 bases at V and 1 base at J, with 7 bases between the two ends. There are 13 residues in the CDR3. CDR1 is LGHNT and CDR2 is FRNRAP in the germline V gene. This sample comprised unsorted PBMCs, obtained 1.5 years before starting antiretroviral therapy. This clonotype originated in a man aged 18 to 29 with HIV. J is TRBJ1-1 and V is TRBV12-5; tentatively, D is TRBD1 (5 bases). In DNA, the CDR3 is TGTGCTAGTGGTTGGGGGGGGAACACTGAAGCTTTCTTT. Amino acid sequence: CASGWGGNTEAFF.